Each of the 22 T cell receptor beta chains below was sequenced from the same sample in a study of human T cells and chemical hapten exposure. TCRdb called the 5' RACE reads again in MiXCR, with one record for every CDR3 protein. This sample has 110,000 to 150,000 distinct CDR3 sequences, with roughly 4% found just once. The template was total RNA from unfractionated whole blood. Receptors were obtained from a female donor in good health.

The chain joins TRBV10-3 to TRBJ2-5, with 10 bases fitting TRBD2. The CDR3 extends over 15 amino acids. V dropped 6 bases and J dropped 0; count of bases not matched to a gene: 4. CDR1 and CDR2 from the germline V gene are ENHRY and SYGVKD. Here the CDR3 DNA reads TGTGCCATCAGGGGAGGACTAGCGGACCAAGAGACCCAGTACTTC. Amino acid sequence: CAIRGGLADQETQYF.

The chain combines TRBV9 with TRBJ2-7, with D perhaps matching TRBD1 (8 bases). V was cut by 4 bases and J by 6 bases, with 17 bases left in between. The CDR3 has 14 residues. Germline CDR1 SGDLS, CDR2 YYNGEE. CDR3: CASSSQGGRVEQYF. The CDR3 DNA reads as TGTGCCAGCAGCTCACAGGGGGGGAGGGTCGAGCAGTACTTC.

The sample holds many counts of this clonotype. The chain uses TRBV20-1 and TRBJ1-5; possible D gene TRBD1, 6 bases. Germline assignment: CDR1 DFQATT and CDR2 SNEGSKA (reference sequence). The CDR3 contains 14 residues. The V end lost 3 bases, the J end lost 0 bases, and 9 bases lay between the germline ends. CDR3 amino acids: CSARDSYSNQPQHF. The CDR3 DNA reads TGCAGTGCTAGGGACAGCTATAGCAATCAGCCCCAGCATTTT.

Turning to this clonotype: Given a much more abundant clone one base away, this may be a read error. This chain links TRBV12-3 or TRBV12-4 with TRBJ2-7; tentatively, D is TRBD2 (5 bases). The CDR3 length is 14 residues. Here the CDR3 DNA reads TGTGCCAGCACTCACCAAGCGGTCTCCGACGAGCAGTACTTC. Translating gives CASTHQAVSDEQYF.

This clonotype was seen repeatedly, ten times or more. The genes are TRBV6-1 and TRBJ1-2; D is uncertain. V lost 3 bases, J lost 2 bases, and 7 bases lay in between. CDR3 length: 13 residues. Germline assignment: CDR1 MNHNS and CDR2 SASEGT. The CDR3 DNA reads TGTGCCAGCAGTGACTTCAGAAACTATGGCTACACCTTC. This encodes CASSDFRNYGYTF.

This CDR3 reads CASSHRTSGGTDTQYF. CDR3 in DNA: TGCGCCAGCAGCCACCGGACTAGCGGGGGCACAGATACGCAGTATTTT. The chain joins TRBV4-1 to TRBJ2-3, with 12 bases that match TRBD2. The germline V gene has CDR1 MGHRA and CDR2 YSYEKL. CDR3 length equals 16 residues. The trim removed 3 bases at V and 1 base at J, leaving 2 bases unmatched.

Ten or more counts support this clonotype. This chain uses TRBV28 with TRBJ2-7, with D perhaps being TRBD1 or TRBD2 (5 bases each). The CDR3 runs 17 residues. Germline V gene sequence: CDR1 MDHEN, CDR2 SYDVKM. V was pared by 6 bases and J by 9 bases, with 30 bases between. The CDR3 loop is CASSLPGPKIRGGWQYF. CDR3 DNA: TGTGCCAGCAGCTTGCCGGGACCCAAGATCAGAGGTGGCTGGCAGTACTTC.

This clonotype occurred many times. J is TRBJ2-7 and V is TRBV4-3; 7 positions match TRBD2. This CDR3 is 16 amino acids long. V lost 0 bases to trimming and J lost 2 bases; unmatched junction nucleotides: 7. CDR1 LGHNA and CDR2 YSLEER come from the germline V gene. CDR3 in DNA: TGCGCCAGCAGCCAAGATGTGCGGGGGAGCACCTACGAGCAGTACTTC. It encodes CASSQDVRGSTYEQYF.

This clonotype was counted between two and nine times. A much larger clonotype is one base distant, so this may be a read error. CDR3 coding DNA: TGTGCCAGCAGTTATACCGGGACGGGAGGGCGGTCCTACGAGCAGTACTTC. This encodes CASSYTGTGGRSYEQYF. The V and J genes are TRBV12-3 or TRBV12-4 and TRBJ2-7, with 8 nucleotides matching TRBD2. Germline trimming cut 4 bases from V and 1 base from J; bases unmatched to any gene: 12. The CDR3 contains 17 residues.

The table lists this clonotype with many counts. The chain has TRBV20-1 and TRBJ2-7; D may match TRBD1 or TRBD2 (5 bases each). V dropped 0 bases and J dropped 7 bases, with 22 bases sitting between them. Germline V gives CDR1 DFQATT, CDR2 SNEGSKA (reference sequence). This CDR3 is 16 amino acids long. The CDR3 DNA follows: TGCAGTGCTAGAGATCGGGGCGGCCAACCCCGAGGGGAGCAGTACTTC. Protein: CSARDRGGQPRGEQYF.

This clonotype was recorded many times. The CDR3, as DNA: TGTGCCAGCATGCCGCTCCGAAATGAGCAGTTCTTC. The encoded protein is CASMPLRNEQFF. The chain uses TRBV2 and TRBJ2-1; D remains ambiguous. CDR3 length equals 12 residues. Germline V lookup: CDR1 SNHLY, CDR2 FYNNEI. Trimming shortened V by 7 bases and J by 7 bases, and 11 bases separated the two germline ends.

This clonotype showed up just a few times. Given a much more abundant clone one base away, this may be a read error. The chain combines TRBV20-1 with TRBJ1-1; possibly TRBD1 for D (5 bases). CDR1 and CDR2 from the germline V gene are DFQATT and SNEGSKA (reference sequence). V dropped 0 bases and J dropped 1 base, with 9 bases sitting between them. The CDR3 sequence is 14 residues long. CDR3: CSARDRDWNTEAFF. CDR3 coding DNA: TGCAGTGCTAGAGATAGGGACTGGAACACTGAAGCTTTCTTT.

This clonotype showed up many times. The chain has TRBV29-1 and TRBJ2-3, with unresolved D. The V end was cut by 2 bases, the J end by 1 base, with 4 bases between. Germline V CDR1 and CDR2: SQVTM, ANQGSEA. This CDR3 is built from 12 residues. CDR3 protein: CSVETGTDTQYF. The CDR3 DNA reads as TGCAGCGTTGAAACCGGCACAGATACGCAGTATTTT.

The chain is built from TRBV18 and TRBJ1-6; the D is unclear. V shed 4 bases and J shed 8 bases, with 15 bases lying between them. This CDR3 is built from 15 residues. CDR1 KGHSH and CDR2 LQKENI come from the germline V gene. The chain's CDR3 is CASSLSDEADSPLHF. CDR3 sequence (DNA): TGTGCCAGCTCACTATCGGACGAGGCCGATTCACCCCTCCACTTT.

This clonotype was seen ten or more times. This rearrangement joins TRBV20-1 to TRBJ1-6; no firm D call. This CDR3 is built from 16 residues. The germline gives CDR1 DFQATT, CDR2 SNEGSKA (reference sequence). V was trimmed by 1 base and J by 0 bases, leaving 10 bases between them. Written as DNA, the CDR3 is TGCAGTGCTAGAGGGGCAGGAGGCTCCTATAATTCACCCCTCCACTTT. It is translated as CSARGAGGSYNSPLHF.

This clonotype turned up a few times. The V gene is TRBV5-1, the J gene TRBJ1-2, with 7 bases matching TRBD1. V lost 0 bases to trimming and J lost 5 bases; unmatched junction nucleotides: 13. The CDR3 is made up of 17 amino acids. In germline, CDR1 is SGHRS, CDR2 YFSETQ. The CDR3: CASSLVQGGSFLYGYTF. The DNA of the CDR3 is TGCGCCAGCAGCTTGGTTCAGGGGGGTTCTTTTCTTTATGGCTACACCTTC.

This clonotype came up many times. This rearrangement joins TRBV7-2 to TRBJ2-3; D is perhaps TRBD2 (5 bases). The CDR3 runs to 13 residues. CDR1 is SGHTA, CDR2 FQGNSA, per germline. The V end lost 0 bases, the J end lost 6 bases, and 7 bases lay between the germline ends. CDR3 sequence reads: CASSLAREDTQYF. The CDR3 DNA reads TGTGCCAGCAGCTTAGCAAGGGAGGATACGCAGTATTTT. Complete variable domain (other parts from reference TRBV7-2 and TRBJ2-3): GAGVSQSPSNKVTEKGKDVELRCDPISGHTALYWYRQSLGQGLEFLIYFQGNSAPDKSGLPSDRFSAERTGGSVSTLTIQRTQQEDSAVYLCASSLAREDTQYFGPGTRLTVL.

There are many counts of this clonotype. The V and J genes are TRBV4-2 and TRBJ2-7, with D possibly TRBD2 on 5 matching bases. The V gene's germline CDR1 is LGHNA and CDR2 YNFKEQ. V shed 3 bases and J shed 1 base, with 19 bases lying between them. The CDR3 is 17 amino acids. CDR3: CASSHPRASIGSYEQYF. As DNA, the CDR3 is TGTGCCAGCAGCCACCCCCGGGCTAGCATCGGGTCCTACGAGCAGTACTTC.

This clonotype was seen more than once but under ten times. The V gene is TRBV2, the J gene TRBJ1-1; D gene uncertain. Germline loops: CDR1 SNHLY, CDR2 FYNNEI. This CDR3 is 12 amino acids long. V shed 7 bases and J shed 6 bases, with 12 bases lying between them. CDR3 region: CASTIEGPEAFF. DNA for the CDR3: TGTGCCAGCACTATAGAAGGGCCTGAAGCTTTCTTT.

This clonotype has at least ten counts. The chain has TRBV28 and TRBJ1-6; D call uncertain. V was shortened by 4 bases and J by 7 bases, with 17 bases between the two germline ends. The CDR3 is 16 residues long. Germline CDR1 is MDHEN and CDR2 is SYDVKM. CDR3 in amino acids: CASSSPSPGLNSPLHF. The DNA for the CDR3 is TGTGCCAGCAGTTCTCCTTCCCCAGGACTGAATTCACCCCTCCACTTT.

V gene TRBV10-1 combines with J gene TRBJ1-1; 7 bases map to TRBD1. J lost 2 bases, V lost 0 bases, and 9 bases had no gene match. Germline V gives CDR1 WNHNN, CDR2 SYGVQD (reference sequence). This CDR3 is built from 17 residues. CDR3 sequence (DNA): TGCGCCAGCAGTGAGTCGACCGACAGGGCGGCCAACACTGAAGCTTTCTTT. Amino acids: CASSESTDRAANTEAFF.

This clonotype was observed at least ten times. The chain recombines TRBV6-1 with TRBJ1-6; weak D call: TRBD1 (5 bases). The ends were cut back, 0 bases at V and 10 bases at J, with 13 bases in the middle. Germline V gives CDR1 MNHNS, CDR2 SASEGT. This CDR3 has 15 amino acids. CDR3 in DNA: TGTGCCAGCAGTGAAGCGCAGGGAATTCAATCACCCCTCCACTTT. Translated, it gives CASSEAQGIQSPLHF.